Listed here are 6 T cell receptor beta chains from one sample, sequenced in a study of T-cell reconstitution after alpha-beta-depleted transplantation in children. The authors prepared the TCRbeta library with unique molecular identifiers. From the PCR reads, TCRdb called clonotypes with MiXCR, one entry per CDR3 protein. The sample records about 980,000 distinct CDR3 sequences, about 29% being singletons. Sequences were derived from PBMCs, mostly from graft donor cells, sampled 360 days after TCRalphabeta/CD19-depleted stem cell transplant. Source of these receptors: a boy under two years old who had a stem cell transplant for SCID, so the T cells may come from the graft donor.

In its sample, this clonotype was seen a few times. The CDR3 reads CASSLISVGGRETQYF. In DNA, the CDR3 is TGCGCCAGCAGCTTGATCTCTGTCGGGGGAAGAGAGACCCAGTACTTC. The V gene is TRBV5-1, the J gene TRBJ2-5, with a tentative D call TRBD2 (6 bases). V was shortened by 1 base and J by 4 bases, with 17 bases between the two germline ends. CDR1 is SGHRS, CDR2 YFSETQ, per germline. The CDR3 spans 16 residues.

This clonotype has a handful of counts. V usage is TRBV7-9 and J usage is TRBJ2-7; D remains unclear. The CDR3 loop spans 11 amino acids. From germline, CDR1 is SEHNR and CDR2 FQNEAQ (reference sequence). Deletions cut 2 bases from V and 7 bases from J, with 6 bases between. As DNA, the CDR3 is TGTGCCAGCAGCTTAACGGCTGAGCAGTACTTC. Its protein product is CASSLTAEQYF.

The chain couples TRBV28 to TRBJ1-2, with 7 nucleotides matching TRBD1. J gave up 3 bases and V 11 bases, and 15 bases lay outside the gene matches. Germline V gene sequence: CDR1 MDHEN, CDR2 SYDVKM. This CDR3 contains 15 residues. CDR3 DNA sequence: TGTGCCTCTACGGGGACAGACGTCCTCTACTATGGCTACACCTTC. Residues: CASTGTDVLYYGYTF.

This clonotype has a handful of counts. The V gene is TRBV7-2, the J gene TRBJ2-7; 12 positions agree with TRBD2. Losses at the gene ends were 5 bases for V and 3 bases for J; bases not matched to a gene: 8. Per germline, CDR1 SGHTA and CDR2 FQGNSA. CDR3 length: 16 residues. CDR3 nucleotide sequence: TGTGCCAGCAGCCCACCCGGGACTAGCGGGCACTACGAGCAGTACTTC. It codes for CASSPPGTSGHYEQYF.

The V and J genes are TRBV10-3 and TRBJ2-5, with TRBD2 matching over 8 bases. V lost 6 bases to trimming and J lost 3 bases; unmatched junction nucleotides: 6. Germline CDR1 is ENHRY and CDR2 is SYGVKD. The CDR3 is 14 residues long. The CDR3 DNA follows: TGTGCCATCAGCCCGCGGGGGGCCGAAGAGACCCAGTACTTC. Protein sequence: CAISPRGAEETQYF.

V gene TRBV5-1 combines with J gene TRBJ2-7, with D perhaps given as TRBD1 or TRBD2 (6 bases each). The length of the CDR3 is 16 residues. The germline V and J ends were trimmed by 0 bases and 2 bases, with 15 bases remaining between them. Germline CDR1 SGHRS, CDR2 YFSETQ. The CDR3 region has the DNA TGCGCCAGCAGCTTGGCGGGGGCCCCGGGCCCCTACGAGCAGTACTTC. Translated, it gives CASSLAGAPGPYEQYF.